The 11 T cell receptor beta chains below come from one sample, sequenced in a study of blood T cell repertoires in COVID-19. Profiled with immunoSEQ multiplex PCR; TCRdb holds only in-frame clones, not every one. In the table there are roughly 190,000 clones, 65% to 85% of which are singletons. The sample comprised PBMCs or T cells enriched from blood (not recorded which). Receptor source: a woman in her 30s who had recovered from COVID-19.

The chain links TRBV7-8 to TRBJ1-6, with 9 positions matching TRBD1. The CDR3 covers 18 residues. Germline loops: CDR1 SGHVS, CDR2 FQNEAQ. The trim removed 5 bases at V and 4 bases at J, leaving 12 bases unmatched. The CDR3 reads CASSPDPQQGAYNSPLHF. DNA for the CDR3: TGTGCCAGCAGCCCCGACCCCCAACAGGGGGCTTATAATTCACCCCTCCACTTT.

This clone was counted between two and nine times. This chain uses TRBV30 with TRBJ2-1, with TRBD2 matching over 14 bases. The V segment lost 3 bases and the J segment 8 bases; nucleotides outside the gene matches: 6. The germline V gene encodes CDR1 GTSNPN and CDR2 SVGIG (reference sequence). The length of the CDR3 is 15 residues. The chain's CDR3 is CAWRPTSGRVYEQFF. The DNA for the CDR3 is TGTGCCTGGAGACCGACTAGCGGGAGGGTCTATGAGCAGTTCTTC. Based on the CDR3 plus reference TRBV30 and TRBJ2-1, the full variable domain is SQTIHQWPATLVQPVGSPLSLECTVEGTSNPNLYWYRQAAGRGLQLLFYSVGIGQISSEVPQNLSASRPQDRQFILSSKKLLLSDSGFYLCAWRPTSGRVYEQFFGPGTRLTVL.

The chain links TRBV11-2 to TRBJ2-7; the match to TRBD1 covers 9 bases. The CDR3 has 18 amino acids. Germline-derived CDR1 and CDR2 are SGHAT and FQNNGV. Trimming at V came to 1 base and at J to 1 base, leaving 11 bases not matched to a gene. The CDR3 DNA sequence: TGTGCCAGCAGCTTAGGTTTCGTGGGACAGGGCCTTTCCTACGAGCAGTACGTC. It encodes CASSLGFVGQGLSYEQYV.

This sequence joins TRBV5-6 and TRBJ1-2; D possibly corresponds to TRBD1 (6 bases). Germline-derived CDR1 and CDR2 are SGHDT and YYEEEE. The CDR3 contains 14 residues. Trimming took 7 bases from V and 1 from J, leaving 14 bases between them. The CDR3: CASQRGAFNYGYTF. The CDR3, as DNA: TGTGCCAGCCAACGGGGGGCCTTTAACTATGGCTACACCTTC.

V gene TRBV11-2 combines with J gene TRBJ1-4; 8 bases match TRBD1. The germline V gene has CDR1 SGHAT and CDR2 FQNNGV. The CDR3 runs to 15 residues. V dropped 7 bases and J dropped 7; count of bases not matched to a gene: 11. CDR3 bases: TGTGCCAGCACCCCCCGGACAGGGAGAGGTGAAAAACTGTTTTTT. Its translation is CASTPRTGRGEKLFF.

The V call is TRBV27, the J call TRBJ2-7; a possible D gene is TRBD1 (6 bases). V shed 5 bases and J shed 0 bases, with 17 bases lying between them. There are 16 residues in the CDR3. Germline CDR1 reads MNHEY; CDR2 reads SMNVEV (reference sequence). The CDR3 protein is CASSPPDRTSSYEQYF. CDR3 DNA sequence: TGTGCCAGCAGTCCTCCTGACAGGACGAGCTCCTACGAGCAGTACTTC.

The chain joins TRBV7-9 to TRBJ1-1; D ambiguous. The CDR3 consists of 15 residues. CDR1 and CDR2 (germline): SEHNR, FQNEAQ (reference sequence). The V end lost 0 bases, the J end lost 1 base, and 9 bases lay between the germline ends. This CDR3 is CASSLADRRNTEAFF. CDR3 in DNA: TGTGCCAGCAGCTTAGCGGATAGGAGGAACACTGAAGCTTTCTTT.

The chain uses TRBV13 and TRBJ2-7, with 12 positions matching TRBD2. Germline CDR1 and CDR2: PRHDT and FYEKMQ (reference sequence). V shed 4 bases, J shed 7 bases, and the junction held 11 bases outside the gene matches. This CDR3 is built from 16 residues. The CDR3 protein is CASSSPVLAGGNEQYF. The DNA of the CDR3 is TGTGCCAGCAGCTCTCCAGTCCTAGCGGGAGGGAATGAGCAGTACTTC.

This clone was counted between two and nine times. This chain uses TRBV9 with TRBJ2-3; no definite D call. This CDR3 has 14 residues. The germline gives CDR1 SGDLS, CDR2 YYNGEE. Trimming took off 2 bases at V and 1 base at J, with 8 bases between the two ends. The CDR3, as DNA: TGTGCCAGCAGCGTCGGAGTGGGCACAGATACGCAGTATTTT. It is translated as CASSVGVGTDTQYF.

This clone occurred once. CDR3 in amino acids: CASSIDSHQPQHF. CDR3 in DNA: TGTGCCAGCAGCATTGACAGTCACCAGCCCCAGCATTTT. The chain carries TRBV5-4 and TRBJ1-5, with D possibly TRBD1 on 5 matching bases. Trimming stripped 4 bases from V and 7 bases from J, with 12 bases between. The CDR3 loop spans 13 amino acids. Germline V gene sequence: CDR1 SGHNT, CDR2 YYREEE (reference sequence).

In this sample, this clone turned up once. For the CDR3, the DNA is TGTGCCAGCAGCACCCGGACAGTTCAAGAGACCCAGTACTTC. Its translation: CASSTRTVQETQYF. This chain connects TRBV7-9 to TRBJ2-5; perhaps TRBD1 as D (6 bases). CDR3 length equals 14 residues. CDR1 SEHNR and CDR2 FQNEAQ come from the germline V gene (reference sequence). V was cut by 5 bases and J by 2 bases, with 12 bases left in between.